This T cell receptor (beta chain) was captured by sequencing in a study of T cells in Graves' hyperthyroidism and ophthalmopathy. Study in general: Specimen type is peripheral blood, collected at initial diagnosis prior to any treatment. Study observations and caveats: Model-based prediction identified ophthalmopathy a median 6.5 months prior to its onset. The majority of expanded thyroid clonotypes above 0.001 also appeared in blood.

This clonotype was seen many times. Its antigen is unknown. CDR1 MDHEN and CDR2 SYDVKM come from the germline V gene. The ends were cut back, 3 bases at V and 1 base at J, with 13 bases in the middle. This CDR3 spans 15 amino acids. Clinical Activity Scores of at least 3, NOSPECS grades of at least 4 and durations under 3 months characterized ophthalmopathy patients. TCR beta CDR3 sequences were amplified from RNA transcripts. In the first-round RT-PCR of the TCR CDR3, the HTBI primer set was used. TCRdb reprocessed the multiplex PCR reads via MiXCR and lists one record per CDR3 protein. The profile shows roughly 380,000 distinct CDR3 sequences, 15% to 20% of them singletons.

The sequence was obtained from a woman in her thirties or forties with Graves' ophthalmopathy. The material sequenced was blood. The J gene is TRBJ2-7, the V gene TRBV28, with D perhaps TRBD1 (5 bases). The CDR3: CASSFPRDISYEQYF. In nucleotides, the CDR3 is TGTGCCAGCAGTTTTCCCAGGGATATATCCTACGAGCAGTACTTC.